The 20 T cell receptor beta chains listed next were all sequenced from one sample in a study of blood T cells in healthy people across ages. A sample-barcoded 5' primer and a J-beta primer mix were used in a second PCR of about 6 to 11 cycles. Each CDR3 protein gets one entry after TCRdb re-called the 5' RACE reads with MiXCR. The sample holds about 1.6 million distinct CDR3 sequences, roughly a third seen once. What was sequenced was blood. The receptors come from a woman aged 30 to 39 in good health.

This clonotype was detected only a few times. This rearrangement joins TRBV27 to TRBJ2-7; D assignment may be TRBD1 or TRBD2 (6 bases each). This CDR3 is 16 amino acids long. Germline V gene data show CDR1 as MNHEY and CDR2 as SMNVEV (reference sequence). Trimming shortened V by 2 bases and J by 0 bases, and 14 bases separated the two germline ends. CDR3 in DNA: TGTGCCAGCAGTTTACGGGGGCCGCCGAGCTCCTACGAGCAGTACTTC. It translates to CASSLRGPPSSYEQYF.

A few counts support this clonotype. The chain carries TRBV4-2 and TRBJ2-7; 8 positions agree with TRBD2. The DNA end lines up better with TRBJ2-5; the J call may be wrong. From germline, CDR1 is LGHNA and CDR2 YNFKEQ. CDR3 size: 18 residues. The CDR3 spells CASSRDTEGGGPVKTQYF. The CDR3 bases are TGTGCCAGCAGCCGAGATACAGAGGGCGGGGGGCCGGTAAAGACCCAGTACTTC.

This clonotype was picked up a small number of times. This chain uses TRBV25-1 with TRBJ2-1; 7 bases are a match to TRBD1. Per the germline V gene, CDR1 is MGHDK and CDR2 is SYGVNS. The CDR3 extends over 17 amino acids. V lost 2 bases to trimming and J lost 5 bases; unmatched junction nucleotides: 12. CDR3 residues: CASSERPGQPKNNEQFF. CDR3 nucleotides: TGTGCCAGCAGTGAAAGGCCGGGACAGCCTAAAAACAATGAGCAGTTCTTC.

The chain couples TRBV20-1 to TRBJ2-1; 11 nucleotides match TRBD2. Per germline, CDR1 DFQATT and CDR2 SNEGSKA (reference sequence). The length of the CDR3 is 14 residues. J lost 9 bases, V lost 3 bases, and 7 bases had no gene match. Here the CDR3 reads CSASSLAGGTEQFF. In DNA form, the CDR3 reads TGCAGTGCTAGTAGCCTAGCGGGGGGCACTGAGCAGTTCTTC.

Details on this clonotype: At one of its ends the junction is not consistent with the germline gene, which may arise from a read error. This chain uses TRBV2 with TRBJ2-5; the match to TRBD1 covers 7 bases. With the DNA end fitting TRBJ2-7 better, the J assignment may be wrong. Germline values: CDR1 SNHLY, CDR2 FYNNEI. The CDR3 contains 16 residues. The CDR3 region is CASREDRVWASYEQYF. Here the CDR3 DNA reads TGTGCCAGCAGGGAAGACAGGGTTTGGGCCTCCTACGAGCAGTACTTC.

CDR3 DNA sequence: TGTGCCAGCAGTGAACTCGGGGGAAGCAATCAGCCCCAGCATTTT. Its protein is CASSELGGSNQPQHF. V is TRBV6-1 and J is TRBJ1-5, with D maybe TRBD1 (5 bases). V was pared by 2 bases and J by 1 base, with 9 bases between. The germline V gene encodes CDR1 MNHNS and CDR2 SASEGT. The CDR3 length is 15 residues.

Comment on this clonotype: Sequence at one end of the junction differs from germline and may be a read error. The chain carries TRBV12-3 or TRBV12-4 and TRBJ1-6; TRBD1 matches at 7 bases. There are 14 residues in the CDR3. This chain's CDR3 is CASSSGTVNPPLHF. CDR3 DNA sequence: TGTGCCAGCAGTTCCGGGACAGTTAATCCACCCCTCCACTTT.

The genes are TRBV12-3 or TRBV12-4 and TRBJ2-7, with no clear D. There are 13 residues in the CDR3. Trimming took off 2 bases at V and 5 bases at J, with 10 bases between the two ends. The CDR3 DNA reads TGTGCCAGCAGTTTAACCCTCGGCCACGAGCAGTACTTC. Its protein product is CASSLTLGHEQYF.

This chain joins TRBV6-2 or TRBV6-3 and TRBJ1-1; weak D call: TRBD1 (6 bases). This CDR3 spans 14 amino acids. Trimming stripped 2 bases from V and 5 bases from J, with 12 bases between. Looked up from germline, CDR1 is MNHEY and CDR2 is SVGEGT. CDR3 in DNA: TGTGCCAGCAGTTACCCAGGGGCCGGGACTGAAGCTTTCTTT. It codes for CASSYPGAGTEAFF.

This clonotype has only a few counts. This rearrangement joins TRBV9 to TRBJ2-3; D might be TRBD2 (5 bases). In germline, CDR1 is SGDLS, CDR2 YYNGEE. The CDR3 runs to 14 residues. V was pared by 0 bases and J by 6 bases, with 11 bases between. The CDR3 bases are TGTGCCAGCAGCGTAGCCCAGCGGACGGATACGCAGTATTTT. Its protein is CASSVAQRTDTQYF.

This clonotype was picked up a small number of times. The V gene is TRBV28, the J gene TRBJ2-4, with D unclear. There are 12 residues in the CDR3. Germline CDR1 is MDHEN and CDR2 is SYDVKM. Trimming removed 6 bases from V and 2 bases from J, with 5 bases in between. The CDR3 is CASSRSKNIQYF. The CDR3 bases are TGTGCCAGCAGCCGCTCCAAAAACATTCAGTACTTC.

This clonotype was counted ten times or more. V and J are TRBV29-1 and TRBJ2-3, with 9 bases identical to TRBD2. The V gene's germline CDR1 is SQVTM and CDR2 ANQGSEA. J was trimmed by 3 bases and V by 7 bases; bases with no gene match: 8. The CDR3 consists of 14 residues. This chain's CDR3 is CSAGPGLATDTQYF. CDR3 in DNA: TGCAGCGCCGGCCCGGGACTAGCAACAGATACGCAGTATTTT.

This clonotype was seen repeatedly, ten times or more. V is TRBV29-1 and J is TRBJ2-3; TRBD2 agrees at 9 bases. J gave up 2 bases and V 3 bases, and 6 bases lay outside the gene matches. The CDR3 is made up of 15 amino acids. Germline V CDR1 and CDR2: SQVTM, ANQGSEA. CDR3 nucleotides: TGCAGCGTTGACGGGTCTAGCGGGGACACAGATACGCAGTATTTT. Translating it yields CSVDGSSGDTDTQYF.

This chain connects TRBV7-3 to TRBJ2-3; 9 bases align to TRBD2. The V gene end was trimmed by 3 bases and the J gene end by 6 bases; junction bases not matched to a gene: 13. Germline V gives CDR1 SGHTA, CDR2 FQGTGA. The CDR3 has 17 amino acids. The CDR3 region has the DNA TGTGCCAGCAGCTTGGATCTAGCGGGACCTTTTTTGGATACGCAGTATTTT. This codes for CASSLDLAGPFLDTQYF.

Of note for this clonotype: Mismatch with germline at one junction end may stem from a read error. The CDR3 here is CASSYSEGTNYGYTF. CDR3 DNA sequence: TGTGCCAGCAGTTACTCGGAGGGGACTAACTATGGTTACACCTTC. The rearrangement uses TRBV6-6 and TRBJ1-2; possible D gene TRBD1, 5 bases. This CDR3 contains 15 residues. CDR1 and CDR2 (germline): MNHNY, SVGAGI (reference sequence).

The chain is built from TRBV29-1 and TRBJ2-7; perhaps TRBD1 as D (5 bases). The V and J ends lost 4 bases and 7 bases respectively, with 14 bases between them. CDR3 length equals 12 residues. The germline CDR1 and CDR2 sequences are SQVTM and ANQGSEA. The CDR3 region is CSVAGQGREQYF. CDR3 bases: TGCAGCGTTGCCGGCCAGGGAAGGGAGCAGTACTTC.

The chain combines TRBV4-1 with TRBJ2-3, with 11 bases aligning to TRBD2. The CDR3 loop spans 15 amino acids. Germline CDR1 and CDR2: MGHRA and YSYEKL. V gave up 3 bases and J gave up 5 bases; unmatched junction bases: 4. This chain's CDR3 is CASSHTSGGQDTQYF. The CDR3 coding sequence is TGCGCCAGCAGCCACACTAGCGGGGGACAAGATACGCAGTATTTT.

In its sample, this clonotype was seen a few times. The rearrangement links TRBV7-8 to TRBJ2-1, with D hard to call. V was clipped by 6 bases and J by 10 bases, with 19 bases between them. This CDR3 contains 14 residues. The germline CDR1 and CDR2 sequences are SGHVS and FQNEAQ. Written as DNA, the CDR3 is TGTGCCAGCAGTCCCCATCTGGCTGAGAGAGAGCAGTTCTTC. It specifies CASSPHLAEREQFF.

V usage is TRBV6-1 and J usage is TRBJ1-5; possibly TRBD1 for D (6 bases). V lost 0 bases and J 10 bases, leaving 10 bases between the germline ends. This CDR3 spans 13 amino acids. CDR1 MNHNS and CDR2 SASEGT come from the germline V gene. The CDR3 sequence is CASSEAQGSPQHF. CDR3 DNA: TGTGCCAGCAGTGAAGCCCAGGGGAGTCCCCAGCATTTT.

The chain employs TRBV27 and TRBJ2-1; TRBD2 might be the D (5 bases). The CDR3 sequence is 15 residues long. Trimming cost V 7 bases and J 0 bases, with 13 bases left between them. Per the germline V gene, CDR1 is MNHEY and CDR2 is SMNVEV (reference sequence). The CDR3 DNA follows: TGTGCCAGCAAAGCAGATACTAGCTCCTACAATGAGCAGTTCTTC. Its protein product is CASKADTSSYNEQFF.